This TCR beta chain was sequenced for a study of T-cell reconstitution after alpha-beta-depleted transplantation in children. CDR1 is MDHEN and CDR2 is SYDVKM in the germline V gene. This CDR3 spans 15 amino acids. V shed 6 bases and J shed 0 bases, with 12 bases lying between them. Unique molecular identifiers were built into the TCRbeta library. TCRdb recomputed calls from the PCR reads with MiXCR, one row per CDR3 protein. The sample has about 350,000 distinct CDR3 sequences, roughly 15% seen once; the top ten hold about 41%. Here the sequenced sample was PBMCs, mostly from graft donor cells, taken 360 days after TCRalphabeta/CD19-depleted stem cell transplant. The TCR originated in a male patient under 10 years old who had a stem cell transplant for acute lymphoblastic leukemia, so the T cells may come from the graft donor. The genes are TRBV28 and TRBJ1-5, with D maybe TRBD1 (5 bases). The CDR3 reads CASRLPDTSNQPQHF. The CDR3 nucleotides read TGTGCCAGCAGGTTACCGGACACTAGCAATCAGCCCCAGCATTTT.